Listed here is a single TCR beta chain. The antigen remains unidentified. The sample is drawn from a study of PD-1 blockade in classical Hodgkin lymphoma. As for the study in general: Patients had nivolumab dosed at 3 mg/kg, delivered intravenously every 2 weeks. The study's findings and limits: Prior therapy or disease activity may underlie the repertoire differences, whose causes remain undefined.

Indicated time point: cycle 4 day 1 (C4D1), after 5 to 7 weeks of nivolumab. Every patient relapsed after autologous stem cell transplantation, and brentuximab vedotin exposure varied. Repertoires were generated with immunoSEQ multiplex PCR, while TCRdb's copy carries only in-frame clones and drops some. Seen here are 100,000 to 120,000 clones, roughly 89% observed once, and the top ten hold 15% to 20%. The sequence was collected from a human donor with classical Hodgkin lymphoma. Material: peripheral blood mononuclear cells (PBMCs), obtained before the fourth cycle of nivolumab.

CDR3 region: CASSSGTGNQPQHF. CDR3 nucleotides: TGCGCCAGCAGCTCCGGGACAGGCAATCAGCCCCAGCATTTT. The chain has TRBV5-1 and TRBJ1-5; 7 bases agree with TRBD1. The CDR3 loop spans 14 amino acids. Germline-derived CDR1 and CDR2 are SGHRS and YFSETQ. With V trimmed by 3 bases and J by 2 bases, 2 bases remained unmatched.